This is a list of T cell receptor beta chains from one sample in a study of shared clonotypes between healthy human individuals. Generated by immunoSEQ multiplex PCR, the TCRdb table keeps only in-frame clones and is missing some. Among around 2.5 million clones listed, 93% were seen once. Sequenced material: naive CD4+ T cells from PBMCs. All receptors derive from a man younger than 35 in good health. Some clones in this sample may be carry-over from other donors' samples. Each CDR3 is given with its conserved first and last residue. The order of the fields is clone size, D gene, J gene, V gene, CDR3 DNA, CDR3 protein. D genes are given only for firm matches. Clone size, where shown, is once, few, many, or a class for clones that have expanded.

NA | NA | TRBJ1-1 | TRBV11-2 | TGTGCCAGCAGCTTAGTGGCAACAGTCCTATTGAACACTGAAGCTTTCTTT | CASSLVATVLLNTEAFF
NA | NA | TRBJ2-7 | TRBV5-1 | TGCGCCAGCAGCTTGAGGGGAGTTAACTACGAGCAGTACTTC | CASSLRGVNYEQYF
NA | NA | TRBJ2-1 | TRBV29-1 | TGCAGCGTGCGTAGCGGAGCCCGCTCCTACAATGAGCAGTTCTTC | CSVRSGARSYNEQFF
NA | TRBD2 | TRBJ2-1 | TRBV29-1 | TGCAGCGGGCTAGGGACTAGCGGGAGGGCCCTCGACAATGAGCAGTTCTTC | CSGLGTSGRALDNEQFF
NA | NA | TRBJ2-7 | TRBV7-9 | TGTGCCAGCAGCTCCACAGTCTCCCCGAACCGCGGGCAGTACTTC | CASSSTVSPNRGQYF
NA | NA | TRBJ1-1 | TRBV21-1 | TGTGCCATCCCTTTCGGCTTCTTT | CAIPFGFF
once | TRBD1 | TRBJ2-1 | TRBV11-2 | TGTGCCAGCAGCCTTTCAGGGGACAGGGTCCATGAGCAGTTCTTC | CASSLSGDRVHEQFF
NA | NA | TRBJ2-5 | TRBV9 | TGTGCCAGCAGCGTAGAGGTGAGCGGCTCCCCACAATCCCCCCAGTACTTC | CASSVEVSGSPQSPQYF
once | NA | TRBJ2-7 | TRBV11-2 | TGTGCCAGCAGCTTAGCTTTAAGGGGCGAGCAGTACTTC | CASSLALRGEQYF
NA | TRBD2 | TRBJ2-5 | TRBV9 | TGTGCCAGCAGCGCGGGGACTAGCATGTTCCAAGAGACCCAGTACTTC | CASSAGTSMFQETQYF
NA | NA | TRBJ1-4 | TRBV23-1 | TGCGCCAGCAGTCCGAAGGACAGCTATAATGAAAAACTGTTTTTT | CASSPKDSYNEKLFF
NA | NA | TRBJ2-1 | TRBV10-1 | TGCGCCAGCAGTCCCCTTCAGGAGAGTGAGCAGTTCTTC | CASSPLQESEQFF
NA | TRBD1 | TRBJ1-1 | TRBV7-2 | TGTGCCAGCAGCAGACAGGGGGAGGGGACTGAAGCTTTCTTT | CASSRQGEGTEAFF
NA | TRBD1 | TRBJ1-4 | TRBV11-2 | TGTGCCAGCACCCCGGGACAGGCCTTAAATGAAAAACTGTTTTTT | CASTPGQALNEKLFF
once | TRBD1 | TRBJ2-2 | TRBV5-8 | TGTGCCAGCAGCTTGGGGGACAGGAACACCGGGGAGCTGTTTTTT | CASSLGDRNTGELFF
NA | NA | TRBJ1-3 | TRBV18 | TGTGCCAGCTCACCGACCGCTGGGGGGCCCTACACCATATATTTT | CASSPTAGGPYTIYF
NA | TRBD2 | TRBJ2-3 | TRBV9 | TGTGCCAGCAGCGTAGCGGGAGGACCCCGCGGAGATACGCAGTATTTT | CASSVAGGPRGDTQYF
NA | NA | TRBJ2-5 | TRBV5-1 | TGCGCCAGCAGCTTGGAGGGCGGAAAAGAGACCCAGTACTTC | CASSLEGGKETQYF
once | TRBD1 | TRBJ2-3 | TRBV19 | TGTGCCAGTAGTAGAAGGACAGGGGATACGCAGTATTTT | CASSRRTGDTQYF
NA | TRBD1 | TRBJ2-3 | TRBV28 | TGTGCCAGCAGTTTATCCGGACAGGGTCAAGATACGCAGTATTTT | CASSLSGQGQDTQYF
few | TRBD1 | TRBJ1-2 | TRBV6-5 | TGTGCCAGCAGGGGGACAGTCTATGGCTACACCTTC | CASRGTVYGYTF
once | TRBD2 | TRBJ2-1 | TRBV25-1 | TGTGCCAGCAAAGCGGCTAGCGGGAGGGGCGGCAATGAGCAGTTCTTC | CASKAASGRGGNEQFF
NA | TRBD1 | TRBJ2-1 | TRBV19 | TGTGCCAGTAGCGCCTGGGGTGGGACAGGGTTTGTCAATGAGCAGTTCTTC | CASSAWGGTGFVNEQFF
NA | NA | TRBJ1-4 | TRBV5-1 | TGCGCCAGCAGCTTGGAAGGTTATGAAAAACTGTTTTTT | CASSLEGYEKLFF
NA | TRBD2 | TRBJ2-1 | TRBV30 | TGTGCCTGGAGTTGGGCCAGGACTAGCGGGAGTAATGAGCAGTTCTTC | CAWSWARTSGSNEQFF
NA | NA | TRBJ2-5 | TRBV7-2 | TGTGCCAGCAGCATTAGCCCGGCCCAAGAGACCCAGTACTTC | CASSISPAQETQYF
once | NA | TRBJ1-1 | TRBV11-2 | TGTGCCAGCAGCCTGGGGACTCCTAGGGGTGAAGCTTTCTTT | CASSLGTPRGEAFF
NA | NA | TRBJ2-5 | TRBV28 | TGTGCCAGCAGTTTGTCCCAGGGGACCCAGTACTTC | CASSLSQGTQYF
NA | NA | TRBJ1-1 | TRBV6-6 | TGTGCCAGCAGTTACATCTCTGAAGCTTTCTTT | CASSYISEAFF
NA | TRBD1 | TRBJ2-7 | TRBV6-5 | TGTGCCAGCACCCCGGGACAGGTCCCCTACGAGCAGTACTTC | CASTPGQVPYEQYF
NA | TRBD1 | TRBJ1-2 | TRBV4-1 | TGCGCCAGCAGCCTTAGGACAGGGGGTCCCTATGGCTACACCTTC | CASSLRTGGPYGYTF
NA | TRBD1 | TRBJ1-2 | TRBV6-5 | TGTGCCAGCAGACGGACAGGGCAGGGCTACACCTTC | CASRRTGQGYTF
NA | NA | TRBJ1-2 | TRBV19 | TGTGCCAGTTCGCGAGGGCTAACCACTAACTATGGCTACACCTTC | CASSRGLTTNYGYTF
NA | TRBD2 | TRBJ2-3 | TRBV7-9 | TGTGCCAGCAGCTTATTAGTCTGGGGGGGAGCTGCAGATACGCAGTATTTT | CASSLLVWGGAADTQYF
NA | TRBD1 | TRBJ2-7 | TRBV29-1 | TGCAGCGCTGGGACAGGCGTAACCTACGAGCAGTACTTC | CSAGTGVTYEQYF
NA | NA | TRBJ2-7 | TRBV7-9 | TGTGCCAGCAGCCATGTGGCCAGGGATTCCTACGAGCAGTACTTC | CASSHVARDSYEQYF
once | TRBD1 | TRBJ2-1 | TRBV5-4 | TGTGCCAGCACCCCGGACAGGGCCAACAATGAGCAGTTCTTC | CASTPDRANNEQFF
once | TRBD2 | TRBJ2-7 | TRBV5-4 | TGTGCCAGCAGCCCTAGCCTCACTAGCGCTGACGAGCAGTACTTC | CASSPSLTSADEQYF
NA | TRBD2 | TRBJ2-3 | TRBV2 | TGTGCCAGCAGTGGGGCTAGCGGGAGTACGCAGTATTTT | CASSGASGSTQYF
NA | NA | TRBJ1-5 | TRBV30 | TGTGCCTGGAGTGCGACTCACAGCAATCAGCCCCAGCATTTT | CAWSATHSNQPQHF
NA | TRBD1 | TRBJ2-1 | TRBV19 | TGTGCCAGTAGGTCCGCAACAGGGGTTTCGTACAATGAGCAGTTCTTC | CASRSATGVSYNEQFF
NA | TRBD2 | TRBJ2-3 | TRBV7-3 | TGTGCCAGCAGCTCGGGAGGGCGGGGAGATACGCAGTATTTT | CASSSGGRGDTQYF
NA | NA | TRBJ2-4 | TRBV5-4 | TGTGCCAGTAGCGGAGTGGGAGCCAAAAACATTCAGTACTTC | CASSGVGAKNIQYF
once | NA | TRBJ2-1 | TRBV10-2 | TGCGCCAGCAGTGAGGAGGGCGGCGACTCCTACAATGAGCAGTTCTTC | CASSEEGGDSYNEQFF
few | NA | TRBJ1-1 | TRBV7-9 | TGTGCCAGCAGGGGAACAGGTGGGGTCACTGAAGCTTTCTTT | CASRGTGGVTEAFF